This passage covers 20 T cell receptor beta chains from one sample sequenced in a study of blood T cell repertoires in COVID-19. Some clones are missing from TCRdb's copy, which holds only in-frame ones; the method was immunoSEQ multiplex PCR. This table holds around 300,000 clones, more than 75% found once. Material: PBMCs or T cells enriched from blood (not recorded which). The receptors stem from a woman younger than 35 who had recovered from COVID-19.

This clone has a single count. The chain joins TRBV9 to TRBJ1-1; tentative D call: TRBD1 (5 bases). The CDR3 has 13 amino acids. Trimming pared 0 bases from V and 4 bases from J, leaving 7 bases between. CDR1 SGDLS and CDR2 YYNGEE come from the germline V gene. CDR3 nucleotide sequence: TGTGCCAGCAGCGTAGTAAGGGGCACTGAAGCTTTCTTT. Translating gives CASSVVRGTEAFF.

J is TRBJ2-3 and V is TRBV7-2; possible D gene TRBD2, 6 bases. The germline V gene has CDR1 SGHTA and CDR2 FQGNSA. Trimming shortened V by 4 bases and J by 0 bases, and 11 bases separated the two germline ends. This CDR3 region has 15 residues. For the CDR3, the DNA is TGTGCCAGCAGCTCAGGAGGGCCGAGCACAGATACGCAGTATTTT. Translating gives CASSSGGPSTDTQYF.

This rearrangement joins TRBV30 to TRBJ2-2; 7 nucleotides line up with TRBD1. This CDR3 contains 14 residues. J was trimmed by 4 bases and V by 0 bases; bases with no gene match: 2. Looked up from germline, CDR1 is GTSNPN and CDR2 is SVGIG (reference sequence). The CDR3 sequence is CAWSVAGGTGELFF. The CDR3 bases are TGTGCCTGGAGTGTGGCAGGGGGCACCGGGGAGCTGTTTTTT.

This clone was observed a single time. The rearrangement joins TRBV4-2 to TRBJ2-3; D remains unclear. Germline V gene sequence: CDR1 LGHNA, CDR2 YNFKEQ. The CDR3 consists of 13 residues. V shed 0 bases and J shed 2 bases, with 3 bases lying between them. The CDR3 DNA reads TGTGCCAGCAGCCAAGAGGCCACAGATACGCAGTATTTT. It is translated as CASSQEATDTQYF.

The CDR3 coding sequence is TGTGCCAGCAGTTCCACAACAGGGGTAACGAGGACCCAGTACTTC. Protein sequence: CASSSTTGVTRTQYF. The chain couples TRBV28 to TRBJ2-5; TRBD1 agrees at 7 bases. From germline, CDR1 is MDHEN and CDR2 SYDVKM. The CDR3 has 15 amino acids. After removal of 4 bases from V and 7 bases from J, the junction contained 12 bases not matched to a gene.

The CDR3 protein is CASSLWPNVWSSYNEQFF. The CDR3 DNA sequence: TGTGCCAGCAGCTTGTGGCCTAACGTGTGGAGCTCCTACAATGAGCAGTTCTTC. The chain has TRBV5-6 and TRBJ2-1; no firm D call. Per germline, CDR1 SGHDT and CDR2 YYEEEE. The ends were cut back, 1 base at V and 0 bases at J, with 17 bases in the middle. This CDR3 contains 18 residues.

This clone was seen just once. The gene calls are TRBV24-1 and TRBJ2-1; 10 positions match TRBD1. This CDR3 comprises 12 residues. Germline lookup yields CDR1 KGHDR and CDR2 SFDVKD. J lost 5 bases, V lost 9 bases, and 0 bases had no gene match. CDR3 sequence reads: CATGTGDNEQFF. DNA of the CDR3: TGTGCCACCGGGACAGGGGACAATGAGCAGTTCTTC.

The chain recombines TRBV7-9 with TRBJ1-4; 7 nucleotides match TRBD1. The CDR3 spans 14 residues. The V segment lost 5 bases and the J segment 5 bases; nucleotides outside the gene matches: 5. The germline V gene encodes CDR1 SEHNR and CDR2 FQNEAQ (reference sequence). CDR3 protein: CASSPPTGNEKLFF. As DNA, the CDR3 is TGTGCCAGCAGCCCGCCGACAGGGAATGAAAAACTGTTTTTT.

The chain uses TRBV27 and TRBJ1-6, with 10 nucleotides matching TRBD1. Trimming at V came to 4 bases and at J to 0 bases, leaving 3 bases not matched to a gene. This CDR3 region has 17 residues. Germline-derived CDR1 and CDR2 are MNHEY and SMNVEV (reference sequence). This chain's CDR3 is CASSSRTGGSYNSPLHF. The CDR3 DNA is TGTGCCAGCAGTTCACGGACAGGGGGCTCCTATAATTCACCCCTCCACTTT.

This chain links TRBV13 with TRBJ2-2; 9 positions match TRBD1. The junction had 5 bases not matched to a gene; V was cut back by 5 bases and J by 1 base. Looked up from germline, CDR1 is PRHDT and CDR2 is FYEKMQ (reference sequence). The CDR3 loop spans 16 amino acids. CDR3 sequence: CASSPRDRENTGELFF. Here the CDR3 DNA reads TGTGCCAGCAGCCCCCGGGACAGGGAGAACACCGGGGAGCTGTTTTTT.

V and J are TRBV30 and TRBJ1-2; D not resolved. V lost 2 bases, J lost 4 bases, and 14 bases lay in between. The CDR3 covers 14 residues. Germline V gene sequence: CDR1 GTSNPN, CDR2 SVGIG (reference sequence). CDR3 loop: CAWSLTSSGYGYTF. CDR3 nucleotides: TGTGCCTGGAGTTTAACCTCTTCAGGCTATGGCTACACCTTC. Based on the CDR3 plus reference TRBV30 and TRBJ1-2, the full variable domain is SQTIHQWPATLVQPVGSPLSLECTVEGTSNPNLYWYRQAAGRGLQLLFYSVGIGQISSEVPQNLSASRPQDRQFILSSKKLLLSDSGFYLCAWSLTSSGYGYTFGSGTRLTVV.

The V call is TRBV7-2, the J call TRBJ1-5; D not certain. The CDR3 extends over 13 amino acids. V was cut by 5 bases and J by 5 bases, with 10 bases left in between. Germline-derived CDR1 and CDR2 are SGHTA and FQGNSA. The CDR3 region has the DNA TGTGCCAGCAGCCTACGATACGATCAGCCCCAGCATTTT. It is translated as CASSLRYDQPQHF.

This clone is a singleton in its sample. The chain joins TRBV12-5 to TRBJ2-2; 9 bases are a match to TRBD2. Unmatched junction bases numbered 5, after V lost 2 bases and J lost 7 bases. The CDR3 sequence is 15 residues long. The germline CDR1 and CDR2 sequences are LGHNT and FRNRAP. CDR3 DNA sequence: TGTGCTAGTGGTTTGCCCCTAGCGGGGATCGGGGAGCTGTTTTTT. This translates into CASGLPLAGIGELFF.

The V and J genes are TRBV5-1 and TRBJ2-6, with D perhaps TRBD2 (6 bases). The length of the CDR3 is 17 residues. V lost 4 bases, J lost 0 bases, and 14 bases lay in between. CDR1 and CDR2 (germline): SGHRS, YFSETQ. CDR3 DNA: TGCGCCAGCAGCGTACAGGAGGGGACCTCTGGGGCCAACGTCCTGACTTTC. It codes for CASSVQEGTSGANVLTF.

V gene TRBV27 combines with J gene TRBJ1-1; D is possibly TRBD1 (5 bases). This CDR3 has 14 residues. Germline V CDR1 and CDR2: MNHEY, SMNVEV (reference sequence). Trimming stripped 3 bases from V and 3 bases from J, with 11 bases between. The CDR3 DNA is TGTGCCAGCAGTTTGGACACTGTGGACACTGAAGCTTTCTTT. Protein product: CASSLDTVDTEAFF.

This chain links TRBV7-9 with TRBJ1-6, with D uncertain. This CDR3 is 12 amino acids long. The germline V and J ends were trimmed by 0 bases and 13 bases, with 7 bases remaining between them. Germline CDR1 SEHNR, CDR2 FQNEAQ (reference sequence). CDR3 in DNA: TGTGCCAGCAGCTTAGCCCCCTACCCCCTCCACTTT. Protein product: CASSLAPYPLHF.

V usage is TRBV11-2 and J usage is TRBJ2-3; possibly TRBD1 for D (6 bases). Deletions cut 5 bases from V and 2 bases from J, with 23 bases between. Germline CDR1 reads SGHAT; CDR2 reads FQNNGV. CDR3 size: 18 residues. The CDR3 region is CASSRLGPHRVFTDTQYF. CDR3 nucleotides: TGTGCCAGCAGCCGGCTGGGCCCTCACAGGGTTTTCACAGATACGCAGTATTTT.

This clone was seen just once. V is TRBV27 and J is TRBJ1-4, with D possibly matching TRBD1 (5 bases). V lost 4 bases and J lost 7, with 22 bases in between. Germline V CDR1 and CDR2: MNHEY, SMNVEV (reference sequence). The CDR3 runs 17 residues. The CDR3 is CASSSRQSPAGSEKLFF. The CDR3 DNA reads TGTGCCAGCAGTTCTCGACAGTCCCCGGCGGGAAGTGAAAAACTGTTTTTT. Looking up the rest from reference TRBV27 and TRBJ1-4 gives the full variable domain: EAQVTQNPRYLITVTGKKLTVTCSQNMNHEYMSWYRQDPGLGLRQIYYSMNVEVTDKGDVPEGYKVSRKEKRNFPLILESPSPNQTSLYFCASSSRQSPAGSEKLFFGSGTQLSVL.

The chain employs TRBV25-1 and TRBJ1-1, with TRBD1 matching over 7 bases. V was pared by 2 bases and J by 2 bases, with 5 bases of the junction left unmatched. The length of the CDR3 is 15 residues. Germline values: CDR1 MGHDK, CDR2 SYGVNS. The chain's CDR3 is CASSEITGANTEAFF. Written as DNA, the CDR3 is TGTGCCAGCAGTGAAATCACAGGGGCTAACACTGAAGCTTTCTTT.

As DNA, the CDR3 is TGTGCCAGCAGCTTACAACTAGCGGGGGTCAATGAGCAGTTCTTC. This sequence encodes CASSLQLAGVNEQFF. This chain joins TRBV7-9 and TRBJ2-1; 11 bases line up with TRBD2. This CDR3 comprises 15 residues. With 2 bases clipped from V and 6 bases from J, the junction kept 3 bases outside the gene matches. Germline assignment: CDR1 SEHNR and CDR2 FQNEAQ (reference sequence).